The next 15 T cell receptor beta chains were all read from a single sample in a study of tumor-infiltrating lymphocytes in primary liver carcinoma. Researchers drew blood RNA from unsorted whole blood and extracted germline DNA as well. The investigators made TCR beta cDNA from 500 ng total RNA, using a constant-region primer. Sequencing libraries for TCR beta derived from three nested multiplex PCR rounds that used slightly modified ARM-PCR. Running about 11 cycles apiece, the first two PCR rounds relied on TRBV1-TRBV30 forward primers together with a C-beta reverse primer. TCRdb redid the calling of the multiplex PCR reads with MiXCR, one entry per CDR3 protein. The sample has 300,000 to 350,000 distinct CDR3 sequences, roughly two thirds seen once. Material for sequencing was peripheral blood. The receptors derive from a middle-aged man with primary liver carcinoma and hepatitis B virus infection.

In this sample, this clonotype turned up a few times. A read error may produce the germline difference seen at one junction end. CDR3 in DNA: TGCGCCAGCAGCTTGTCCCGCGGCGGGAGGTTAAACTTC. This codes for CASSLSRGGRLNF. The J gene is TRBJ2-7, the V gene TRBV5-1; 8 positions match TRBD2. Germline V gene lookup returns CDR1 SGHRS and CDR2 YFSETQ. This CDR3 has 13 residues. The full variable domain, in which reference TRBV5-1 and TRBJ2-7 provide the parts outside the CDR3, is KAGVTQTPRYLIKTRGQQVTLSCSPISGHRSVSWYQQTPGQGLQFLFEYFSETQRNKGNFPGRFSGRQFSNSRSEMNVSTLELGDSALYLCASSLSRGGRLNFGPGTRLTVT.

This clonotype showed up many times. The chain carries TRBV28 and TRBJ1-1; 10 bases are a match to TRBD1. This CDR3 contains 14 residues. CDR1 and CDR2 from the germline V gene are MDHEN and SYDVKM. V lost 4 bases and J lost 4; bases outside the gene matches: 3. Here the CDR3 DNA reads TGTGCCAGCAGTTCGGACAGGGGGGGCACTGAAGCTTTCTTT. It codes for CASSSDRGGTEAFF.

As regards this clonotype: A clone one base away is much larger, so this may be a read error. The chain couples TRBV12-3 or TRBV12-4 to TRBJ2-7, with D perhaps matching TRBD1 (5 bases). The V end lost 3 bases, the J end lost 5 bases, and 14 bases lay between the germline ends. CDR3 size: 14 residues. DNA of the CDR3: TGTGCCAGCAGTTTTCGGCAGGGTAAGAACGAGCAGTACTTC. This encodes CASSFRQGKNEQYF.

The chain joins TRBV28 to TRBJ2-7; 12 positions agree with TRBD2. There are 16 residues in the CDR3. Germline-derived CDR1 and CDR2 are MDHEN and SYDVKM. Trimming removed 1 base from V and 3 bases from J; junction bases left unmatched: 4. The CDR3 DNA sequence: TGTGCCAGCAGTTTATTATTGACTAGCGGGAGCTACGAGCAGTACTTC. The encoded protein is CASSLLLTSGSYEQYF.

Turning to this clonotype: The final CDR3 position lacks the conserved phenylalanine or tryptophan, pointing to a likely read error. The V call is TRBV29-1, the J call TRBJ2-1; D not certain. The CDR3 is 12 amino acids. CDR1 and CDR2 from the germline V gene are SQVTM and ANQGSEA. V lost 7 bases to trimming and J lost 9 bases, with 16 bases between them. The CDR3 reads CSARTAMGEQFI. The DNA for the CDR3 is TGCAGCGCTCGTACCGCTATGGGTGAGCAGTTCATC.

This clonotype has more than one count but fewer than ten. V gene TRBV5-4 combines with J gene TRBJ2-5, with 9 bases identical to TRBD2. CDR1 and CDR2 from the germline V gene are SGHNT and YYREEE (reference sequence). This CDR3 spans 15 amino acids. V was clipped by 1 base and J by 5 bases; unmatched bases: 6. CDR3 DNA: TGTGCCAGCAGCTTGAGAATAGCGGGAGTGGAGACCCAGTACTTC. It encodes CASSLRIAGVETQYF.

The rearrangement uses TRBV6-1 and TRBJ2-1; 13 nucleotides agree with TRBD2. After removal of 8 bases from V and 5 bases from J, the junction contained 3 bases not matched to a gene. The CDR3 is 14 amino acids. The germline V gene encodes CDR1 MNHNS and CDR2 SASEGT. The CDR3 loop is CASRGLAGHNEQFF. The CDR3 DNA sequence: TGTGCCAGCCGGGGACTAGCGGGACACAATGAGCAGTTCTTC.

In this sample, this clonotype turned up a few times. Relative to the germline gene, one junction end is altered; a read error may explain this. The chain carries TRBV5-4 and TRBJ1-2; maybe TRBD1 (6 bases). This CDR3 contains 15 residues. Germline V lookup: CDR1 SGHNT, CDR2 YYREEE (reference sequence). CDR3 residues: CASSSGQRANYGYTF. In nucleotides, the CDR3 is TGTGCCAGTAGCTCCGGACAGCGCGCTAACTATGGCTACACCTTC.

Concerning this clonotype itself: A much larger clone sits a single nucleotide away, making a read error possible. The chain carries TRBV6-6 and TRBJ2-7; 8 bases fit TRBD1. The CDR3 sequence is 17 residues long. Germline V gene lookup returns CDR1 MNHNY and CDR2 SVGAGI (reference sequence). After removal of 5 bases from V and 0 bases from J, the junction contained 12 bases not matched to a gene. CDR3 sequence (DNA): TGTGCCAGCAGTACGGTGTCAGGGGGCCGGAGCTCCTACGAGCAGTACTTC. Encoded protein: CASSTVSGGRSSYEQYF.

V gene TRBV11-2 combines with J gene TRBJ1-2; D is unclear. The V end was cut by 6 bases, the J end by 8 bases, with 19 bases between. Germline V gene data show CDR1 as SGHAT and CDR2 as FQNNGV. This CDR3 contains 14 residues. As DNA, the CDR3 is TGTGCCAGCAGAGCTGGCCCGTTGCTTGCGGGCTACACCTTC. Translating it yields CASRAGPLLAGYTF.

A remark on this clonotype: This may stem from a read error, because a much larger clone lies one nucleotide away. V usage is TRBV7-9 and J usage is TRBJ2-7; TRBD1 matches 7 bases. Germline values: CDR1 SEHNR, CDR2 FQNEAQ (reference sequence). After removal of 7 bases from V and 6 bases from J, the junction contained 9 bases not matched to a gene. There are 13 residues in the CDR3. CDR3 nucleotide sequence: TGTGCCAGCAACCCTCGACAGGGTGGCGAGCAGTACTTC. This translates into CASNPRQGGEQYF.

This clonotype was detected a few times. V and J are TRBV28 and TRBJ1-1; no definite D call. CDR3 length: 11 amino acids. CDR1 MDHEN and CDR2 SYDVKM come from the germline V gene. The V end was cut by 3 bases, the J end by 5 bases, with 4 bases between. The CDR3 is CASSFITEAFF. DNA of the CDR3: TGTGCCAGCAGTTTTATTACTGAAGCTTTCTTT.

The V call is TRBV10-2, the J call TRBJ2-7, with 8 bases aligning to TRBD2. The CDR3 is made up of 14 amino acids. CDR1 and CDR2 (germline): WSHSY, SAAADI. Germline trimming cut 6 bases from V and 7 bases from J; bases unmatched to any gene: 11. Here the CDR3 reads CASSRESGSGEQYF. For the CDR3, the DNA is TGCGCCAGCAGCCGCGAGAGCGGGAGCGGTGAGCAGTACTTC.

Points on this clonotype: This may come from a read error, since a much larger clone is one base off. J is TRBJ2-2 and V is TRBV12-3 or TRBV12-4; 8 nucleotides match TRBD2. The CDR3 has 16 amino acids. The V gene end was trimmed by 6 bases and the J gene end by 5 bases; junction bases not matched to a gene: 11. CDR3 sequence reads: CASRPTTSDMTGELFF. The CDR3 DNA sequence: TGTGCCAGCAGACCCACGACTAGCGATATGACCGGGGAGCTGTTTTTT.

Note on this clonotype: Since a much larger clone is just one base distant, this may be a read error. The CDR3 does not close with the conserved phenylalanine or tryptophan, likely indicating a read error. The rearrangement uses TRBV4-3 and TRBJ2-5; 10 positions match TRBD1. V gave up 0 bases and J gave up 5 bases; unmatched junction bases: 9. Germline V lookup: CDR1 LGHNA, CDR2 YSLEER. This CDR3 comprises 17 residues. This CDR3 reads CASSQELPGTGAETQYL. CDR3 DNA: TGCGCCAGCAGCCAAGAACTCCCCGGGACAGGGGCCGAGACCCAGTACTTA.